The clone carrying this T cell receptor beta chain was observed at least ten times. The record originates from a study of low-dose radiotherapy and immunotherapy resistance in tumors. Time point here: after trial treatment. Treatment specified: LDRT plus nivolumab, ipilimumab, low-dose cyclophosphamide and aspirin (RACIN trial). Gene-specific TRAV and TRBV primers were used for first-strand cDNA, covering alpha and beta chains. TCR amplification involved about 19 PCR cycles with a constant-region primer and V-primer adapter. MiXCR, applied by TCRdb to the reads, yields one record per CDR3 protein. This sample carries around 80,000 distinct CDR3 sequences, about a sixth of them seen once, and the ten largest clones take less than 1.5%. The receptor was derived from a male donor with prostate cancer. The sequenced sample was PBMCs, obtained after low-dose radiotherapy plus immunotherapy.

CDR3 nucleotides: TGCAGTGCTGATCCATCCTCGTTACCCCGCGGAGACTATGGCTACACCTTC. Translation gives CSADPSSLPRGDYGYTF. This chain links TRBV20-1 with TRBJ1-2; D call uncertain. V lost 5 bases and J 3 bases, leaving 25 bases between the germline ends. From germline, CDR1 is DFQATT and CDR2 SNEGSKA (reference sequence). The CDR3 runs 17 residues.